This is a list of T cell receptor beta chains from one sample in a study of OX40 agonist ivuxolimab in advanced cancers. Sequencing was performed with immunoSEQ multiplex PCR; in TCRdb, only in-frame clones are kept and a portion is missing. Of about 69,000 clones listed, roughly nine tenths are singletons. Specimen: CD4+ or CD8+ T cells sorted from blood, collected in a trial of the OX40 agonist ivuxolimab. These receptors originate from an adult with an advanced solid tumor such as melanoma, head and neck, liver or kidney cancer. The CDR3 runs from the conserved cysteine through the conserved F or W. A D gene is named only where the DNA matches it firmly. Part of the rows lack a size; the others show once, few, many or a class for expanded clones.

v_gene,j_gene,abundance,d_gene,CDR3aa,CDR3nt
TRBV5-1,TRBJ1-1,NA,NA,CASSLEGARSTEAFF,TGCGCCAGCAGCTTGGAAGGCGCCAGGAGCACTGAAGCTTTCTTT
TRBV6-6,TRBJ1-1,NA,TRBD1,CASSADRVGTEAFF,TGTGCCAGCAGTGCAGACAGGGTGGGCACTGAAGCTTTCTTT
TRBV9,TRBJ1-2,NA,TRBD1,CASSHPGTGGDYGYTF,TGTGCCAGCAGCCATCCCGGGACAGGGGGCGACTATGGCTACACCTTC
TRBV4-1,TRBJ1-6,NA,TRBD1,CASSQDAWGAGGYSPLHF,TGCGCCAGCAGCCAAGATGCCTGGGGAGCAGGGGGATATTCACCCCTCCACTTT
TRBV30,TRBJ1-1,NA,NA,CAWSPLPGTEAFF,TGTGCCTGGAGTCCCCTACCGGGCACTGAAGCTTTCTTT
TRBV30,TRBJ2-4,NA,NA,CAWSAENIQYF,TGTGCCTGGAGTGCCGAAAACATTCAGTACTTC
TRBV2,TRBJ1-5,NA,NA,CASSGDSDGQPQHF,TGTGCCAGCAGTGGGGATTCCGACGGTCAGCCCCAGCATTTT
TRBV6-5,TRBJ2-5,NA,NA,CASKLIETQYF,TGTGCCAGCAAACTTATCGAGACCCAGTACTTC
TRBV7-3,TRBJ2-1,once,TRBD2,CASSLMRLAGVNNEQFF,TGTGCCAGCAGCTTAATGAGGCTAGCGGGAGTTAACAATGAGCAGTTCTTC
TRBV7-8,TRBJ2-1,NA,NA,CASSNRGQGSYNEQFF,TGTGCCAGCAGCAACCGAGGGCAGGGGTCCTACAATGAGCAGTTCTTC
TRBV28,TRBJ2-3,NA,NA,CASSPRGGFEGNTDTQYF,TGTGCCAGCAGCCCTCGGGGTGGGTTTGAGGGAAACACAGATACGCAGTATTTT
TRBV25-1,TRBJ2-1,NA,NA,CASSEYSGNEQFF,TGTGCCAGCAGTGAATATTCGGGGAATGAGCAGTTCTTC
TRBV2,TRBJ1-5,NA,TRBD1,CASNTGGTGNQPQHF,TGTGCCAGCAATACCGGAGGGACAGGAAATCAGCCCCAGCATTTT
TRBV21-1,TRBJ1-2,NA,NA,CACSKTPLQFYGYTF,TGTGCCTGCTCCAAAACCCCCCTGCAGTTCTATGGCTACACCTTC
TRBV7-3,TRBJ2-3,NA,NA,CASSRGFGTDTQYF,TGTGCCAGCAGTAGGGGGTTCGGCACAGATACGCAGTATTTT
TRBV6-1,TRBJ2-3,NA,TRBD2,CASKAGGVTDTQYF,TGTGCCAGTAAAGCGGGAGGCGTCACAGATACGCAGTATTTT
TRBV5-1,TRBJ2-1,NA,NA,CASSLVTARNEQFF,TGCGCCAGCAGCTTGGTGACCGCGCGGAATGAGCAGTTCTTC
TRBV27,TRBJ1-4,NA,NA,CASSPRPATNEKLFF,TGTGCCAGCAGTCCCCGCCCTGCAACTAATGAAAAACTGTTTTTT
TRBV19,TRBJ2-3,NA,NA,CASSQRSRTDTQYF,TGTGCCAGTAGTCAGCGGAGCCGCACAGATACGCAGTATTTT
TRBV5-1,TRBJ1-4,NA,NA,CASSLAERAGNEKLFF,TGCGCCAGCAGCTTGGCCGAACGGGCCGGAAATGAAAAACTGTTTTTT
TRBV19,TRBJ1-4,NA,NA,CASSIKRETEKLFF,TGTGCCAGTAGTATTAAACGGGAGACGGAAAAACTGTTTTTT
TRBV7-8,TRBJ1-2,NA,NA,CASSLGTGYNYGYTF,TGTGCCAGCAGCTTAGGTACAGGGTACAACTATGGCTACACCTTC
TRBV5-1,TRBJ2-5,NA,NA,CASSQLLQGETQYF,TGCGCCAGCAGCCAGTTACTCCAGGGAGAGACCCAGTACTTC
TRBV12-5,TRBJ2-1,NA,NA,CASGLSGRYHNEQFF,TGTGCTAGTGGTTTGTCAGGGAGATATCACAATGAGCAGTTCTTC
TRBV15,TRBJ1-4,NA,NA,CATSRVSGPNEKLFF,TGTGCCACCAGCAGAGTGTCAGGACCTAATGAAAAACTGTTTTTT
TRBV5-1,TRBJ2-7,NA,TRBD2,CASSLAAGVLYEQYF,TGCGCCAGCAGCTTGGCCGCGGGGGTTCTTTACGAGCAGTACTTC
TRBV25-1,TRBJ2-1,once,NA,CASSEFRTTSSEEQFF,TGTGCCAGCAGTGAATTTCGGACGACGAGTTCTGAGGAGCAGTTCTTC
TRBV7-6,TRBJ2-1,NA,TRBD2,CASSPRAWTSGRSEGSYNEQFF,TGTGCCAGCAGCCCCCGGGCCTGGACTAGCGGGAGGAGCGAGGGATCCTACAATGAGCAGTTCTTC
TRBV10-3,TRBJ2-1,NA,TRBD2,CAIAGREGRREQFF,TGTGCCATCGCCGGGCGGGAGGGCCGACGTGAGCAGTTCTTC
TRBV10-3,TRBJ1-2,NA,NA,CAISGEINYGYTF,TGTGCCATCAGTGGCGAAATAAACTATGGCTACACCTTC
TRBV7-6,TRBJ1-2,NA,TRBD1,CASSPNRGLGYTF,TGTGCCAGCAGCCCGAACAGGGGTTTGGGCTACACCTTC
TRBV28,TRBJ1-1,NA,TRBD1,CASSWVQGLQNTEAFF,TGTGCCAGCAGTTGGGTACAGGGGCTTCAGAACACTGAAGCTTTCTTT
TRBV27,TRBJ2-2,NA,NA,CASSSDSYYGELFF,TGTGCCAGCAGCTCTGACAGTTACTACGGGGAGCTGTTTTTT
TRBV5-5,TRBJ2-7,NA,TRBD1,CASSPGDRVSYEQYF,TGTGCCAGCAGCCCTGGGGACAGGGTTTCCTACGAGCAGTACTTC
TRBV7-8,TRBJ2-7,NA,TRBD2,CASSSLAGGPGEQYF,TGTGCCAGCAGCTCGCTAGCGGGAGGGCCGGGGGAGCAGTACTTC
TRBV30,TRBJ2-5,NA,NA,CAWSVRLGLGETQYF,TGTGCCTGGAGTGTACGATTGGGTCTTGGAGAGACCCAGTACTTC
TRBV19,TRBJ1-1,NA,NA,CASSSQRNTEAFF,TGTGCCAGTAGTAGCCAGAGGAACACTGAAGCTTTCTTT
TRBV19,TRBJ1-5,once,NA,CASSIIRSNQPQHF,TGTGCCAGTAGTATTATCCGTAGCAATCAGCCCCAGCATTTT
TRBV10-1,TRBJ2-7,once,TRBD2,CASSESTSGYEQYF,TGCGCCAGCAGTGAGTCGACTAGCGGGTACGAGCAGTACTTC
TRBV2,TRBJ1-2,NA,NA,CASRQGYGYTF,TGTGCCAGCAGGCAGGGATATGGCTACACCTTC
TRBV10-3,TRBJ2-1,NA,TRBD2,CAIRLGLAGGDEQFF,TGTGCCATAAGACTCGGGCTAGCGGGAGGGGATGAGCAGTTCTTC
TRBV10-3,TRBJ2-1,NA,TRBD1,CAITTGTGSYNEQFF,TGTGCCATCACTACCGGGACAGGTTCCTACAATGAGCAGTTCTTC
TRBV29-1,TRBJ1-5,NA,TRBD1,CSTRDSNQPQHF,TGCAGCACCCGGGACAGTAATCAGCCCCAGCATTTT
TRBV7-9,TRBJ1-5,once,NA,CASSLPNQPQHF,TGTGCCAGCAGTCTACCAAATCAGCCCCAGCATTTT
TRBV7-2,TRBJ1-2,once,NA,CASSGKDSVNYGYTF,TGTGCCAGCAGCGGGAAGGACAGCGTTAACTATGGCTACACCTTC
TRBV10-3,TRBJ1-4,once,NA,CAIPDRDSATNEKLFF,TGTGCCATCCCTGACCGCGACAGTGCAACTAATGAAAAACTGTTTTTT
TRBV6-4,TRBJ2-5,NA,NA,CASSAKNRVYEPSDQETQYF,TGTGCCAGCAGTGCAAAAAACAGGGTTTACGAGCCCAGCGACCAAGAGACCCAGTACTTC
TRBV5-1,TRBJ1-4,once,NA,CASSWDGTNEKLFF,TGCGCCAGCAGCTGGGACGGGACTAATGAAAAACTGTTTTTT
TRBV6-5,TRBJ2-3,NA,TRBD2,CASSPRGGTDTQYF,TGTGCCAGCAGTCCCCGGGGGGGCACAGATACGCAGTATTTT
TRBV7-8,TRBJ2-1,NA,TRBD1,CASIPRTGLYNEQFF,TGTGCCAGCATCCCCCGGACAGGCCTATACAATGAGCAGTTCTTC
TRBV11-3,TRBJ2-3,NA,TRBD1,CASSSGQSGTDTQYF,TGTGCCAGCAGCTCGGGACAGTCAGGCACAGATACGCAGTATTTT
TRBV12-5,TRBJ2-1,NA,TRBD2,CASGLAGLGEQFF,TGTGCTAGTGGTTTGGCCGGACTAGGAGAGCAGTTCTTC
TRBV5-1,TRBJ1-2,NA,TRBD1,CASRKTGGNGYTF,TGCGCCAGCAGGAAGACAGGGGGTAATGGCTACACCTTC
TRBV10-2,TRBJ1-1,NA,TRBD1,CASSPGTGGLRSTEAFF,TGCGCCAGCAGTCCCGGGACAGGGGGCCTACGTAGCACTGAAGCTTTCTTT